The rows below give T cell receptor beta chains drawn from one sample of a study of CD8 T cell repertoires and HIV-1 epitope variants. TCRdb keeps only in-frame clones here, not all; method: immunoSEQ multiplex PCR. The sample has around 4,500 clones, around 69% seen once. Their recognized antigens are unknown. Material: cultured CD8+ T cells derived from PBMCs. The receptors stem from a male donor with HIV. CDR3s include the opening cysteine and the closing phenylalanine or tryptophan. The D gene is left open where the match is weak. Size tells how often a clone was seen (once, few, many) or the class of an expanded clone, and some rows leave it out.

TRBV7-4	TRBJ2-7	TRBD1	few	CASSLGQYLREQYF	TGTGCCAGCAGCTTGGGACAGTACCTTCGTGAGCAGTACTTC
TRBV18	TRBJ2-5	NA	NA	CASSPLETEETQYF	TGTGCCAGCTCACCCCTCGAGACAGAGGAGACCCAGTACTTC
TRBV2	TRBJ2-5	TRBD1	NA	CASSAQGQGETQYF	TGTGCCAGCAGTGCCCAGGGACAGGGAGAGACCCAGTACTTC
TRBV7-9	TRBJ1-4	NA	NA	CASSGSVGEKLFF	TGTGCCAGCAGCGGTTCTGTAGGGGAAAAACTGTTTTTT
TRBV11-1	TRBJ2-1	NA	NA	CASSLPRGLSGNEQFF	TGTGCCAGCAGCTTACCGAGGGGGCTTAGCGGGAATGAGCAGTTCTTC
TRBV6-1	TRBJ2-3	TRBD2	NA	CASSDRWEGTDTQYF	TGTGCCAGCAGTGATAGGTGGGAGGGAACAGATACGCAGTATTTT
TRBV19	TRBJ2-7	NA	few	CASSIEIGRTLGEQYF	TGTGCCAGTAGTATCGAGATTGGACGGACGCTTGGGGAGCAGTACTTC
TRBV7-9	TRBJ2-2	TRBD1	NA	CASNWDRGLSSDTGELFF	TGTGCCAGCAACTGGGACAGGGGACTTTCTTCGGACACCGGGGAGCTGTTTTTT
TRBV6-1	TRBJ2-7	TRBD1	once	CASRGQSSYEQYF	TGTGCCAGCAGGGGACAGAGCTCCTACGAGCAGTACTTC
TRBV6-1	TRBJ2-7	NA	NA	CASSEDDFTYEQYF	TGTGCCAGCAGTGAGGACGATTTTACCTACGAGCAGTACTTC
TRBV7-9	TRBJ2-7	NA	NA	CASSLAGAGRSSYEQYF	TGTGCCAGCAGCTTAGCGGGGGCAGGTAGGAGCTCCTACGAGCAGTACTTC
TRBV5-6	TRBJ2-7	NA	NA	CASSPPDTNYEQYF	TGTGCCAGCAGCCCGCCGGACACCAACTACGAGCAGTACTTC
TRBV7-7	TRBJ2-5	NA	few	CASSFSGGQETQYF	TGTGCCAGCAGCTTTTCCGGGGGCCAAGAGACCCAGTACTTC
TRBV6-5	TRBJ1-2	NA	few	CASSYSLGDYGYTF	TGTGCCAGCAGTTACTCGCTTGGGGACTATGGCTACACCTTC
TRBV6-5	TRBJ2-7	NA	NA	CASSPGAITYEQYF	TGTGCCAGCAGCCCCGGGGCGATTACCTACGAGCAGTACTTC
TRBV19	TRBJ2-1	TRBD2	medium-sized	CASSIQPGLAGDFLDEQFF	TGTGCCAGTAGTATACAGCCGGGACTAGCGGGAGATTTCTTAGATGAGCAGTTCTTC
TRBV7-9	TRBJ1-2	NA	NA	CASSSDYREAHGYTF	TGTGCCAGCAGCTCGGATTACAGGGAGGCCCATGGCTACACCTTC
TRBV7-9	TRBJ1-2	NA	NA	CASSPTGSYGYTF	TGTGCCAGCAGCCCGACAGGTAGCTATGGCTACACCTTC
TRBV11-2	TRBJ2-7	NA	once	CASSLSSGAYEQYF	TGTGCCAGCAGCTTATCGAGCGGAGCCTACGAGCAGTACTTC
TRBV6-6	TRBJ2-7	NA	NA	CASSYSGPTYEQYF	TGTGCCAGCAGTTATTCCGGGCCCACCTACGAGCAGTACTTC
TRBV10-2	TRBJ2-6	NA	NA	CASSVQGVGSGANVLTF	TGCGCCAGCAGTGTTCAGGGTGTGGGTTCTGGGGCCAACGTCCTGACTTTC
TRBV6-6	TRBJ2-7	NA	NA	CASSYSGSYEQYF	TGTGCCAGCAGTTACTCTGGAAGCTACGAGCAGTACTTC
TRBV2	TRBJ2-1	TRBD1	NA	CASRLTGDYNEQFF	TGTGCCAGCAGACTAACAGGGGACTACAATGAGCAGTTCTTC